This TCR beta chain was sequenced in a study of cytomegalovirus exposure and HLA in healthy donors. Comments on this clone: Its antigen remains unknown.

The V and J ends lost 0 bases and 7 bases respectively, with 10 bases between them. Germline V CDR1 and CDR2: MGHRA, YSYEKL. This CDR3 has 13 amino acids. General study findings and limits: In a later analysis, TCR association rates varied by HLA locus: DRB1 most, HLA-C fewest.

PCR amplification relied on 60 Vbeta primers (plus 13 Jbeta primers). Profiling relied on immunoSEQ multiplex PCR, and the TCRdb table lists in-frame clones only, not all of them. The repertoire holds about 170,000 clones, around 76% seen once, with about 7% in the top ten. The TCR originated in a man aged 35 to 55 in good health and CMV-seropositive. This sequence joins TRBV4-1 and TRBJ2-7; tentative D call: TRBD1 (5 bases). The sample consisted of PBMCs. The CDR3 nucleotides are TGCGCCAGCAGCCAAGACAGGGATCGGGAGCAGTACTTC. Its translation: CASSQDRDREQYF.